One and the same sample provided the 20 T cell receptor beta chains below, sequenced in a study of technical replicates of blood from several donors. Sequenced by immunoSEQ multiplex PCR; TCRdb stores in-frame clones only, minus some. This sample yields tens of thousands of clones, of which approximately 96% are seen a single time; approximately 0.39% belongs to the top ten. The specimen sequenced was T cells isolated from PBMCs. The receptors derive from a human donor in good health.

The V gene is TRBV25-1, the J gene TRBJ2-1, with D possibly matching TRBD2 (6 bases). Germline V gene sequence: CDR1 MGHDK, CDR2 SYGVNS. The CDR3 contains 17 residues. Trimming pared 4 bases from V and 6 bases from J, leaving 22 bases between. The CDR3 region is CASSGSGSTSTPNEQFF. CDR3 DNA sequence: TGTGCCAGCAGTGGCTCCGGATCCACTAGCACGCCCAATGAGCAGTTCTTC.

This clone was detected only a few times. The chain is built from TRBV7-3 and TRBJ2-7; TRBD2 aligns across 9 bases. The germline V gene encodes CDR1 SGHTA and CDR2 FQGTGA. The trim removed 3 bases at V and 7 bases at J, leaving 4 bases unmatched. The CDR3 has 13 residues. The CDR3 sequence: CASSFAGGWEQYF. The CDR3 nucleotides are TGTGCCAGCAGCTTCGCGGGAGGGTGGGAGCAGTACTTC.

This rearrangement joins TRBV5-4 to TRBJ1-2, with 10 bases fitting TRBD1. The length of the CDR3 is 14 residues. Germline V lookup: CDR1 SGHNT, CDR2 YYREEE (reference sequence). Trimming at V came to 5 bases and at J to 6 bases, leaving 7 bases not matched to a gene. The CDR3 spells CASRFIGTGDGYTF. The DNA for the CDR3 is TGTGCCAGCAGATTTATCGGGACAGGGGATGGCTACACCTTC.

The chain links TRBV7-3 to TRBJ1-1; tentative D call: TRBD1 (5 bases). CDR1 and CDR2 from the germline V gene are SGHTA and FQGTGA. The V gene lost 2 bases and the J gene lost 5 bases, with 9 bases spanning the gap. The CDR3 has 13 amino acids. CDR3 sequence reads: CASSLGALTEAFF. Here the CDR3 DNA reads TGTGCCAGCAGCTTAGGGGCCCTGACTGAAGCTTTCTTT.

The chain joins TRBV4-1 to TRBJ1-1, with D maybe TRBD1 (6 bases). Germline values: CDR1 MGHRA, CDR2 YSYEKL. Trimming cost V 4 bases and J 5 bases, with 11 bases left between them. The CDR3 runs to 13 residues. CDR3 sequence reads: CASSLQGRTEAFF. As DNA, the CDR3 is TGCGCCAGCAGCCTACAGGGTCGGACTGAAGCTTTCTTT.

The chain uses TRBV9 and TRBJ1-2, with D maybe TRBD1 (6 bases). The germline V and J ends were trimmed by 0 bases and 5 bases, with 14 bases remaining between them. The germline CDR1 and CDR2 sequences are SGDLS and YYNGEE. The length of the CDR3 is 15 residues. CDR3 sequence (DNA): TGTGCCAGCAGCGTAGCCCCAGGGGAAGAATATGGCTACACCTTC. Its protein product is CASSVAPGEEYGYTF.

This rearrangement joins TRBV27 to TRBJ1-4, with D possibly matching TRBD1 (6 bases). Trimming left V 5 bases short and J 0 bases short, with 16 bases between. In germline, CDR1 is MNHEY, CDR2 SMNVEV (reference sequence). The CDR3 is made up of 17 amino acids. CDR3 nucleotides: TGTGCCAGCAGTCCTTGGTGGGGGGGCACAACTAATGAAAAACTGTTTTTT. This encodes CASSPWWGGTTNEKLFF.

The CDR3 spells CASRRTGEIAQYF. CDR3 DNA: TGTGCCAGCAGGAGGACAGGGGAAATTGCGCAGTACTTC. The chain has TRBV7-3 and TRBJ2-7; the match to TRBD1 covers 9 bases. This CDR3 contains 13 residues. Trimming took 6 bases from V and 9 from J; bases not matched to a gene: 9. Germline lookup yields CDR1 SGHTA and CDR2 FQGTGA.

V and J are TRBV9 and TRBJ1-4; no reliable D call. Trimming took off 0 bases at V and 6 bases at J, with 12 bases between the two ends. CDR3 length: 15 amino acids. CDR1 SGDLS and CDR2 YYNGEE come from the germline V gene. The CDR3 is CASSVGPAGDEKLFF. For the CDR3, the DNA is TGTGCCAGCAGCGTAGGACCGGCGGGTGATGAAAAACTGTTTTTT.

The CDR3 nucleotides read TGTGCCTGGAGTGTAGGGACTCAAGGTATAAGTTACACCTTC. Protein product: CAWSVGTQGISYTF. The chain recombines TRBV30 with TRBJ1-2, with TRBD1 as a possible D gene (5 bases). From germline, CDR1 is GTSNPN and CDR2 SVGIG (reference sequence). Trimming shortened V by 0 bases and J by 11 bases, and 19 bases separated the two germline ends. CDR3 length equals 14 residues.

The chain links TRBV15 to TRBJ1-1, with D uncertain. In germline, CDR1 is LNHNV, CDR2 YYDKDF (reference sequence). Trimming left V 8 bases short and J 8 bases short, with 9 bases between. CDR3 length: 10 residues. DNA for the CDR3: TGTGCCACCTTTAGGCGGGAAGCTTTCTTT. It translates to CATFRREAFF.

The V gene is TRBV7-3, the J gene TRBJ2-7; 13 bases line up with TRBD2. V gave up 5 bases and J gave up 9 bases; unmatched junction bases: 4. Germline CDR1 and CDR2: SGHTA and FQGTGA. The CDR3 runs to 13 residues. The CDR3 spells CASSEGLAGLQYF. DNA of the CDR3: TGTGCCAGCAGCGAGGGACTAGCGGGGTTGCAGTACTTC.

The J gene is TRBJ2-3, the V gene TRBV13; TRBD2 matches 10 bases. CDR1 and CDR2 from the germline V gene are PRHDT and FYEKMQ (reference sequence). V trimming: 5 bases; J trimming: 0 bases; junction bases outside the gene matches: 17. The CDR3 is made up of 20 amino acids. In DNA, the CDR3 is TGTGCCAGCAGCCCATATATCCCGGGACTAGCGAAGACTAGCACAGATACGCAGTATTTT. Protein product: CASSPYIPGLAKTSTDTQYF. Together with reference TRBV13 and TRBJ2-3, the CDR3 gives the full variable domain: AAGVIQSPRHLIKEKRETATLKCYPIPRHDTVYWYQQGPGQDPQFLISFYEKMQSDKGSIPDRFSAQQFSDYHSELNMSSLELGDSALYFCASSPYIPGLAKTSTDTQYFGPGTRLTVL.

V usage is TRBV6-5 and J usage is TRBJ1-1, with 7 bases matching TRBD1. The germline CDR1 and CDR2 sequences are MNHEY and SVGAGI. Germline trimming cut 2 bases from V and 4 bases from J; bases unmatched to any gene: 10. CDR3 length equals 16 residues. The CDR3 sequence is CASSYGTVSGTTEAFF. The CDR3 nucleotides are TGTGCCAGCAGTTACGGGACAGTTAGTGGTACCACTGAAGCTTTCTTT.

The chain is built from TRBV10-3 and TRBJ1-4, with 7 positions matching TRBD1. Germline values: CDR1 ENHRY, CDR2 SYGVKD. The CDR3 runs to 13 residues. J was trimmed by 7 bases and V by 6 bases; bases with no gene match: 5. CDR3 sequence: CAIRQTGSEKLFF. Written as DNA, the CDR3 is TGTGCCATCAGGCAGACAGGGAGTGAAAAACTGTTTTTT.

This clone has just a few counts. CDR3 in amino acids: CASSWPGSINYGYTF. The CDR3 DNA is TGTGCCAGCAGCTGGCCGGGTAGCATTAACTATGGCTACACCTTC. The chain joins TRBV5-4 to TRBJ1-2; D remains ambiguous. Per the germline V gene, CDR1 is SGHNT and CDR2 is YYREEE (reference sequence). Trimming cost V 3 bases and J 1 base, with 13 bases left between them. The CDR3 loop spans 15 amino acids. Filled out from reference TRBV5-4 and TRBJ1-2, the complete variable domain reads ETGVTQSPTHLIKTRGQQVTLRCSSQSGHNTVSWYQQALGQGPQFIFQYYREEENGRGNFPPRFSGLQFPNYSSELNVNALELDDSALYLCASSWPGSINYGYTFGSGTRLTVV.

The chain recombines TRBV15 with TRBJ2-7; 10 nucleotides line up with TRBD2. Trimming at V came to 0 bases and at J to 3 bases, leaving 8 bases not matched to a gene. The germline CDR1 and CDR2 sequences are LNHNV and YYDKDF (reference sequence). CDR3 length: 17 residues. The CDR3 nucleotides are TGTGCCACCAGCAGAGACCGTCTAGCGGGAGCCGTCTACGAGCAGTACTTC. Its translation: CATSRDRLAGAVYEQYF.

The CDR3 reads CASSTGGANYGYTF. Here the CDR3 DNA reads TGTGCCAGTAGTACGGGGGGAGCTAACTATGGCTACACCTTC. This rearrangement joins TRBV19 to TRBJ1-2; maybe TRBD1 (5 bases). V lost 4 bases to trimming and J lost 0 bases, with 9 bases between them. Germline V gene sequence: CDR1 LNHDA, CDR2 SQIVND (reference sequence). The CDR3 is made up of 14 amino acids.

The chain is built from TRBV6-5 and TRBJ2-7; 12 nucleotides match TRBD2. This CDR3 is 15 amino acids long. Germline-derived CDR1 and CDR2 are MNHEY and SVGAGI. The V and J ends lost 6 bases and 4 bases, in that order; junction bases with no gene match: 7. The CDR3 loop is CASSSGLAGRYEQYF. The CDR3 nucleotides read TGTGCCAGCAGCTCCGGACTAGCGGGAAGGTACGAGCAGTACTTC.

The chain couples TRBV27 to TRBJ1-1; D gene unclear. The CDR3 loop spans 15 amino acids. The germline gives CDR1 MNHEY, CDR2 SMNVEV (reference sequence). Trimming stripped 5 bases from V and 3 bases from J, with 16 bases between. As DNA, the CDR3 is TGTGCCAGCAGTCTGTCACGGCCCGGGTACACTGAAGCTTTCTTT. It is translated as CASSLSRPGYTEAFF.